Listed here is a single TCR beta chain. Its antigen is unknown. Base qualities are missing; no much larger clone stands one base away. The data stem from a study of shared clonotypes between healthy human individuals (dated by TCRdb to the early 2020s). Concerning the study at large: A couple of women and a few men aged 18 to 49 years were included in the cohort. For each donor, CD4 naive and CD4 memory were each run on three plates, CD8 naive on two plates, and CD8 memory on one plate. The study deeply sequenced blood TCR repertoires of about 5 healthy adults to estimate repertoire size and the extent of clonotype sharing between individuals. Leukapheresis yielded between about 0.94 and 9.5 billion PBMCs per donor. To increase sequencing depth and limit assay-specific biases, TCR repertoire library preparation and sequencing were carried out by different laboratories using diverse techniques.

TCR CDR3 regions were amplified from genomic DNA by multiplex PCR using the deep immunoSEQ assay. Extracted genomic DNA from each cell subset was spread evenly across all wells of several immunoSEQ 96-well plates, with each plate serving as a replicate. For sorted subsets, each replicate PCR was loaded with approximately 190 ng genomic DNA, equivalent to approximately 27,000 T cell genomes. The purified libraries were quantified using a Qubit 3.0 fluorometer, sized with a Bioanalyzer 2100, and then quantified again using the KAPA Library Quantification kit. Each immunoSEQ 96-well plate was sequenced on its own single-read 150-cycle Illumina NextSeq 550 flow cell. As for how the authors treated the data: The immunoSEQ output contained only junctional sequences without quality scores, so filtering could not match that applied to full-length reads. Sequences were annotated with PyIR, a Python wrapper for IgBLAST v1.9, and V/J genes and CDR3 were assigned using IMGT germline references. Any read was removed if the V/J assignment was weak (E-value above 1e-6), the CDR3 was missing, or the read contained stop codons, out-of-frame junctions, or ambiguous translated residues. V3J clonotypes were defined by identical inferred V gene, J gene, and CDR3 amino acid sequence. The percentage overlap between two repertoires was calculated by dividing the number of shared unique clonotypes by the size of the smaller repertoire. Repertoire richness was assessed with RTK rarefaction, the Chao1 estimator, and Recon v2.1 estimates of unobserved clonotypes. OLGA was used to compute generation probabilities for all TCRbeta clonotypes that the gDNA method yielded from a few donors. In TCRdb, the immuneACCESS table is reduced to in-frame sequences with V and J assigned. These tables do not hold every clone; where another copy was compared, an unresolved V gene accounts for under half, and the others remain unexplained. For V, J and clone size, that table is used; D and trimming come from the DNA. This sample has 550,000 to 750,000 clones in its table, and just under 97% of those were observed once. The ten top clones hold 0.11% of the sample.

The V end loses 5 bases and the J end loses 1 base, and a stretch of 9 bases separates them. Including the terminal cysteine and phenylalanine, the CDR3 comprises 13 residues. The entry retains the CDR3 DNA only, 39 bases that are in frame from base 1. CDR1 SGHNT and CDR2 YYREEE are derived from the germline V gene (reference sequence). The research as a whole found: Because the study included only a small number of donors, the genetic and exposure-history diversity represented was limited. Even with the large sequencing depth, rarefaction of the sorted-subset datasets indicated that sequencing was incomplete. Compared with non-shared clonotypes, the clonotypes found in all four sorted-subset donors had higher generation probabilities. Approximately 5% of naive CD4, 3.5% of naive CD8, around 2.3% of memory CD4, and 0.4% of memory CD8 clonotypes were shared across a few donors. Sampling was limited to blood, and TCR repertoires in tissue likely differ from TCR repertoires in blood. Estimated clonotype richness was generally larger for naive than for memory subsets. Pairwise subsampling led to the expectation that sequencing depth would affect the degree of clonotype sharing among donors.

CD8 naive samples consisted of CD45RO-negative cells that were positively selected for CCR7, yielding a CD45RA+CCR7+ population without TemRA cells. Healthy HIV-negative adults with no recently reported acute infections or vaccinations were included as donors. Every donor was a Caucasian adult residing in Nashville, Tennessee, USA. After blood collection by leukapheresis, PBMCs were isolated using Ficoll-Histopaque density gradient centrifugation and then cryopreserved in the vapor phase of liquid nitrogen. Analytical flow cytometry was used to check the purity and quantity of each magnetically sorted T cell population. Genomic DNA was isolated from every sorted fraction and measured by UV absorbance on a Nanodrop 2000c.

Material: naive CD8+ T cells sorted from blood. What the cell subset or site label conveys for this sample: CD45RA+CCR7+. The chain couples TRBV5-4 to TRBJ2-5; matching of 6 bases hints at TRBD2 as the D gene. This clonotype originated in a woman under 40 in good health. Here the CDR3 is given as CASRSGLQETQYF. The DNA sequence reads TGTGCCAGCAGAAGCGGGCTCCAAGAGACCCAGTACTTC.